The text below deals with one TCR beta chain. These data originate in a study of shared clonotypes between healthy human individuals. The authors loaded roughly 200 ng DNA, 25,000 to 30,000 T cell genomes, into sorted-subset replicate PCRs. Sequencing was performed with immunoSEQ multiplex PCR; in TCRdb, only in-frame clones are kept and a portion is missing. The table shows 2 million to 3 million clones, with roughly 93% occurring only once. The CDR3 covers 12 residues. CDR1 and CDR2 (germline): ENHRY, SYGVKD. Sequenced input: naive CD4+ T cells from PBMCs. The subset is: CD45RA+ positively selected. The rearrangement uses TRBV10-3 and TRBJ2-5; no definite D call. The DNA matches TRBJ2-7 better at its end, which makes the J call doubtful. The TCR originated in a young man in good health. Some clones in this sample may be carry-over from other donors' samples. The CDR3, as DNA: TGTGCCATCAGTGAGTCGGGCTACGAGCAGTACTTC. The encoded protein is CAISESGYEQYF.